The entry that follows covers one T cell receptor (beta chain) sequence. These data originate in a study of cytomegalovirus exposure and HLA in healthy donors. V lost 8 bases, J lost 0 bases, and 13 bases lay in between. This CDR3 is built from 15 residues. Germline assignment: CDR1 LGHNA and CDR2 YSLEER. The PCR used 60 Vbeta and 13 Jbeta primers. Measured with immunoSEQ multiplex PCR; TCRdb has only the in-frame clones, and not every one. The sample has under 200,000 clones, roughly 80% seen once. The origin of this receptor is a man aged 50-59 years in good health and CMV-seropositive. Sequencing was done on a sample of PBMCs. The chain carries TRBV4-3 and TRBJ2-2, with TRBD2 as a possible D gene (6 bases). This CDR3 is CASAYGTSNTGELFF. Written as DNA, the CDR3 is TGCGCCAGCGCCTATGGGACTTCGAACACCGGGGAGCTGTTTTTT.